Following are 28 T cell receptor beta chains from one sample sequenced in a study of cytomegalovirus exposure and HLA in healthy donors (dated by TCRdb to about 2017). The library was produced with the immunoSEQ multiplex PCR assay. A mixture of 60 forward primers for TCR Vbeta segments and 13 reverse primers for TCR Jbeta segments was used in the multiplex PCR. What TCRdb holds here is the immuneACCESS table cut down to in-frame rearrangements. Part of the clones is not present; checked against another copy, under half of the missing clones reflect an unresolved V gene, and the others are unexplained. For this sample the table gives around 94,000 clones, of which about 72% were detected only once. Of the sample, 15% to 20% is held by the ten largest clones. Material: PBMCs. Receptors originate from a woman aged 60-75 years in good health and CMV-seropositive.

The chain is built from TRBV13 and TRBJ2-5; the D is unclear. CDR3 length equals 14 residues. Germline V gene data show CDR1 as PRHDT and CDR2 as FYEKMQ (reference sequence). The V gene lost 5 bases and the J gene lost 1 base, with 11 bases spanning the gap. Here the CDR3 reads CASSAWATQETQYF. For the CDR3, the DNA is TGTGCCAGCAGCGCCTGGGCTACCCAAGAGACCCAGTACTTC.

V gene TRBV10-1 combines with J gene TRBJ2-3; possibly TRBD1 for D (5 bases). The ends were cut back, 3 bases at V and 4 bases at J, with 11 bases in the middle. The CDR3 sequence is 14 residues long. CDR1 and CDR2 from the germline V gene are WNHNN and SYGVQD (reference sequence). The chain's CDR3 is CASSDSGLADTQYF. For the CDR3, the DNA is TGCGCCAGCAGTGATTCAGGGTTGGCAGATACGCAGTATTTT.

Points on this clone: A junction end diverges from the germline sequence, so it may reflect a read error. The chain recombines TRBV7-9 with TRBJ2-2, with D possibly TRBD2 on 5 matching bases. CDR1 and CDR2 from the germline V gene are SEHNR and FQNEAQ (reference sequence). The CDR3 is 12 amino acids. CDR3 sequence: CSSSWEIGELFF. CDR3 nucleotides: TGTTCCAGCAGCTGGGAGATCGGGGAGCTGTTTTTT. The entire variable domain, with the rest obtained from reference TRBV7-9 and TRBJ2-2, is as follows: DTGVSQNPRHKITKRGQNVTFRCDPISEHNRLYWYRQTLGQGPEFLTYFQNEAQLEKSRLLSDRFSAERPKGSFSTLEIQRTEQGDSAMYLCSSSWEIGELFFGEGSRLTVL.

This clone was detected only once. This sequence joins TRBV19 and TRBJ1-2; the match to TRBD1 covers 7 bases. The CDR3 covers 17 residues. V trimming: 2 bases; J trimming: 6 bases; junction bases outside the gene matches: 15. The germline gives CDR1 LNHDA, CDR2 SQIVND (reference sequence). The CDR3 nucleotides read TGTGCCAGTAGTATATCGCCAGGGGGAAGGAGTCCGCATGGCTACACCTTC. Protein sequence: CASSISPGGRSPHGYTF. Full variable domain (remainder filled in from reference TRBV19 and TRBJ1-2): DGGITQSPKYLFRKEGQNVTLSCEQNLNHDAMYWYRQDPGQGLRLIYYSQIVNDFQKGDIAEGYSVSREKKESFPLTVTSAQKNPTAFYLCASSISPGGRSPHGYTFGSGTRLTVV.

The chain is built from TRBV7-9 and TRBJ2-1; 14 bases align to TRBD2. After removal of 6 bases from V and 10 bases from J, the junction contained 5 bases not matched to a gene. Germline values: CDR1 SEHNR, CDR2 FQNEAQ (reference sequence). The CDR3 has 14 residues. CDR3 region: CASRAGLAGVEQFF. CDR3 sequence (DNA): TGTGCCAGCAGAGCGGGACTAGCGGGAGTCGAGCAGTTCTTC.

The chain couples TRBV7-9 to TRBJ2-7, with unresolved D. The germline gives CDR1 SEHNR, CDR2 FQNEAQ (reference sequence). The CDR3 contains 13 residues. Trimming removed 5 bases from V and 2 bases from J, with 10 bases in between. The CDR3: CASSPEPPYEQYF. Here the CDR3 DNA reads TGTGCCAGCAGCCCTGAGCCCCCCTACGAGCAGTACTTC. Complete variable domain (other parts from reference TRBV7-9 and TRBJ2-7): DTGVSQNPRHKITKRGQNVTFRCDPISEHNRLYWYRQTLGQGPEFLTYFQNEAQLEKSRLLSDRFSAERPKGSFSTLEIQRTEQGDSAMYLCASSPEPPYEQYFGPGTRLTVT.

This clone was observed a handful of times. The CDR3 nucleotides read TGTGCCAGCAGTGAACGGCGGGGTTCGTACACTGAAGCTTTCTTT. Residues: CASSERRGSYTEAFF. J is TRBJ1-1 and V is TRBV2; D gene uncertain. Trimming cost V 2 bases and J 3 bases, with 13 bases left between them. The CDR3 covers 15 residues. The germline V gene has CDR1 SNHLY and CDR2 FYNNEI.

This chain uses TRBV4-2 with TRBJ2-3, with 7 bases matching TRBD2. The CDR3 is made up of 16 amino acids. Germline CDR1 is LGHNA and CDR2 is YNFKEQ. J lost 1 base, V lost 2 bases, and 6 bases had no gene match. The CDR3 nucleotides read TGTGCCAGCAGCCAACTTACGGCGGGAGGCACAGATACGCAGTATTTT. Translation gives CASSQLTAGGTDTQYF.

This chain joins TRBV5-6 and TRBJ2-1; maybe TRBD2 (6 bases). The CDR3 totals 15 residues. CDR1 SGHDT and CDR2 YYEEEE come from the germline V gene. The V gene lost 4 bases and the J gene lost 3 bases, with 14 bases spanning the gap. The CDR3 nucleotides read TGTGCCAGCAGCCAGGGACTTTCTGACTACAATGAGCAGTTCTTC. This gives the protein CASSQGLSDYNEQFF.

Only one count was recorded for this clone. The rearrangement uses TRBV28 and TRBJ2-7, with D possibly matching TRBD1 (6 bases). V was clipped by 2 bases and J by 6 bases, with 14 bases between them. CDR1 is MDHEN, CDR2 SYDVKM, per germline. The CDR3 totals 14 residues. CDR3 DNA sequence: TGTGCCAGCAGTTTAGCCCCGGGACAACGCGAGCAGTACTTC. Translating it yields CASSLAPGQREQYF.

This chain links TRBV5-6 with TRBJ2-1, with 15 bases aligning to TRBD2. CDR1 SGHDT and CDR2 YYEEEE come from the germline V gene. V shed 3 bases, J shed 8 bases, and the junction held 12 bases outside the gene matches. CDR3 length: 18 amino acids. DNA of the CDR3: TGTGCCAGCAGCTCGGGACTAGCGGGAGGTATGGTGGGCGATGAGCAGTTCTTC. This gives the protein CASSSGLAGGMVGDEQFF.

A word on this clone: Compared with germline, one end of the junction differs, possibly owing to a read error. V usage is TRBV7-9 and J usage is TRBJ2-1; the D gene is possibly TRBD2 (6 bases). The CDR3 totals 14 residues. Germline loops: CDR1 SEHNR, CDR2 FQNEAQ (reference sequence). The CDR3 coding sequence is TGTGCCAGCAGCTCTCGAGCGGGCTACAATGAGCAGCTCTTC. Amino acids: CASSSRAGYNEQLF. The full variable domain, in which reference TRBV7-9 and TRBJ2-1 provide the parts outside the CDR3, is DTGVSQNPRHKITKRGQNVTFRCDPISEHNRLYWYRQTLGQGPEFLTYFQNEAQLEKSRLLSDRFSAERPKGSFSTLEIQRTEQGDSAMYLCASSSRAGYNEQLFGPGTRLTVL.

This clone was seen only once. The chain has TRBV27 and TRBJ2-3, with 10 nucleotides matching TRBD2. Germline V gene data show CDR1 as MNHEY and CDR2 as SMNVEV (reference sequence). With V trimmed by 2 bases and J by 4 bases, 3 bases remained unmatched. The CDR3 runs 15 residues. CDR3 sequence (DNA): TGTGCCAGCAGTTTAAGCGGGAGGGTTCCAGATACGCAGTATTTT. This sequence encodes CASSLSGRVPDTQYF.

This chain connects TRBV5-6 to TRBJ2-7; D uncertain. Between the trimmed V and J ends, which lost 0 bases and 4 bases, there was a span of 5 bases. CDR1 SGHDT and CDR2 YYEEEE come from the germline V gene. This CDR3 spans 12 amino acids. The CDR3 loop is CASSLVPYEQYF. Here the CDR3 DNA reads TGTGCCAGCAGCTTGGTCCCATACGAGCAGTACTTC.

The gene calls are TRBV10-3 and TRBJ1-1; D is uncertain. Germline values: CDR1 ENHRY, CDR2 SYGVKD. CDR3 length equals 13 residues. V lost 7 bases, J lost 3 bases, and 12 bases lay in between. CDR3 sequence: CAITLAVDTEAFF. In DNA, the CDR3 is TGTGCCATCACCTTAGCGGTGGACACTGAAGCTTTCTTT.

There are a few counts of this clone. The V gene is TRBV5-6, the J gene TRBJ1-4, with D possibly matching TRBD1 (6 bases). The CDR3 is 15 amino acids. Trimming removed 2 bases at V and 7 bases at J, with 15 bases between. The germline V gene has CDR1 SGHDT and CDR2 YYEEEE. As DNA, the CDR3 is TGTGCCAGCAGCTTCGCCGGGACAAGGAGTGAAAAACTGTTTTTT. It codes for CASSFAGTRSEKLFF.

This chain joins TRBV7-3 and TRBJ2-7, with D perhaps matching TRBD2 (6 bases). The V end lost 2 bases, the J end lost 7 bases, and 12 bases lay between the germline ends. The CDR3 is made up of 13 amino acids. Germline V gives CDR1 SGHTA, CDR2 FQGTGA. CDR3 sequence (DNA): TGTGCCAGCAGCTTAGGACCGGCGGGGGAGCAGTACTTC. Its protein product is CASSLGPAGEQYF.

The V call is TRBV7-3, the J call TRBJ2-1; 16 bases line up with TRBD2. The junction had 4 bases not matched to a gene; V was cut back by 5 bases and J by 0 bases. Germline V gives CDR1 SGHTA, CDR2 FQGTGA. The CDR3 consists of 18 residues. The CDR3 coding sequence is TGTGCCAGCAGCGAGGGACTAGCGGGAGGGTACTCCTACAATGAGCAGTTCTTC. As protein: CASSEGLAGGYSYNEQFF. Using reference TRBV7-3 and TRBJ2-1 for the parts outside the CDR3, the full variable domain is GAGVSQTPSNKVTEKGKYVELRCDPISGHTALYWYRQSLGQGPEFLIYFQGTGAADDSGLPNDRFFAVRPEGSVSTLKIQRTERGDSAVYLCASSEGLAGGYSYNEQFFGPGTRLTVL.

Details on this clone: Other DNA sequences in this specimen translate into the identical CDR3. The rearrangement links TRBV9 to TRBJ2-7, with 14 nucleotides matching TRBD2. Trimming took 3 bases from V and 0 from J; bases not matched to a gene: 2. This CDR3 has 16 residues. CDR1 is SGDLS, CDR2 YYNGEE, per germline. This CDR3 reads CASSEGTSGSSYEQYF. The CDR3 DNA sequence: TGTGCCAGCAGCGAAGGGACTAGCGGGAGCTCCTACGAGCAGTACTTC.

The chain links TRBV7-2 to TRBJ2-3; D remains ambiguous. Germline CDR1 reads SGHTA; CDR2 reads FQGNSA. The CDR3 is 13 amino acids. V was pared by 8 bases and J by 0 bases, with 9 bases between. The CDR3 spells CASALSSTDTQYF. Here the CDR3 DNA reads TGTGCCAGCGCCCTGAGTAGCACAGATACGCAGTATTTT.

The V call is TRBV29-1, the J call TRBJ1-1, with TRBD1 matching 7 bases. CDR1 and CDR2 (germline): SQVTM, ANQGSEA. J gave up 2 bases and V 5 bases, and 5 bases lay outside the gene matches. This CDR3 has 13 residues. The DNA for the CDR3 is TGCAGCGTTCGGGACAGCGGTAACACTGAAGCTTTCTTT. This sequence encodes CSVRDSGNTEAFF.

V and J are TRBV13 and TRBJ2-7; no clear D. Germline V CDR1 and CDR2: PRHDT, FYEKMQ (reference sequence). CDR3 length: 14 residues. V was cut by 0 bases and J by 11 bases, with 17 bases left in between. Written as DNA, the CDR3 is TGTGCCAGCAGCTTAGGCCTGGGTGACGCGAGCGAGTACTTC. Amino acids: CASSLGLGDASEYF.

The chain has TRBV29-1 and TRBJ1-2, with TRBD1 identical over 9 bases. The CDR3 sequence is 14 residues long. Germline-derived CDR1 and CDR2 are SQVTM and ANQGSEA. Germline trimming cut 2 bases from V and 2 bases from J; bases unmatched to any gene: 3. CDR3 in amino acids: CSVEPGTGNYGYTF. The CDR3 DNA follows: TGCAGCGTTGAACCCGGGACAGGGAACTATGGCTACACCTTC.

This clone was recorded a few times. The genes are TRBV7-9 and TRBJ1-5; D call uncertain. The CDR3 is 15 amino acids. In germline, CDR1 is SEHNR, CDR2 FQNEAQ (reference sequence). The ends were cut back, 3 bases at V and 0 bases at J, with 9 bases in the middle. This chain's CDR3 is CASSFSSYSNQPQHF. In DNA, the CDR3 is TGTGCCAGCAGCTTTTCCAGTTATAGCAATCAGCCCCAGCATTTT.

The genes are TRBV6-1 and TRBJ1-1; D is ambiguous. Germline V gene data show CDR1 as MNHNS and CDR2 as SASEGT. Trimming cost V 7 bases and J 0 bases, with 9 bases left between them. The CDR3 is 13 amino acids. CDR3 loop: CASKLAVNTEAFF. The CDR3 DNA is TGTGCCAGCAAATTGGCAGTGAACACTGAAGCTTTCTTT.

Worth noting for this clone: Compared with germline, one end of the junction differs, possibly owing to a read error. V and J are TRBV5-1 and TRBJ2-1; no reliable D call. Looked up from germline, CDR1 is SGHRS and CDR2 is YFSETQ. CDR3 length: 11 residues. CDR3 sequence: CASSFHNEQFF. The CDR3 nucleotides read TGCGCCAGCAGCTTCCACAACGAGCAGTTCTTC.

The rearrangement joins TRBV5-4 to TRBJ2-2; TRBD2 matches at 9 bases. Germline V gives CDR1 SGHNT, CDR2 YYREEE (reference sequence). With 1 base clipped from V and 6 bases from J, the junction kept 10 bases outside the gene matches. This CDR3 is 17 amino acids long. Here the CDR3 DNA reads TGTGCCAGCAGCTTGCCCAGGGGTAGCGGGAGCGCCGGGGAGCTGTTTTTT. The encoded protein is CASSLPRGSGSAGELFF.

The chain recombines TRBV5-4 with TRBJ1-2; D possibly corresponds to TRBD1 (5 bases). This CDR3 is 14 amino acids long. Trimming removed 3 bases from V and 7 bases from J, with 16 bases in between. The germline gives CDR1 SGHNT, CDR2 YYREEE (reference sequence). In DNA, the CDR3 is TGTGCCAGCAGCTGGGGGGGGGACCGGAGTGGCTACACCTTC. Protein product: CASSWGGDRSGYTF.